Given below is one T cell receptor beta chain in context. The table lists this clonotype with many counts. Its antigen specificity is not known. There are no base qualities to consult, and no much larger clone falls within one base. Without any cell sorting, total RNA and DNA were co-extracted from about 21-30 mg of bulk tissue using the AllPrep DNA/RNA mini kit. A few patients with histopathologically diagnosed primary liver carcinoma underwent surgical resection in China between November 2015 and March 2016. At the time of sampling, the patients were treatment-naive and had chronic HBV infection. Each tumor was sampled at five spatially separated regions: the superior, inferior, left-lateral and right-lateral poles and the tumor centre. Histological examination found more than 75% viable tumor cells in every tumor sample. Fresh tumor and adjacent tissue pieces were bisected; one half was stored in RNAlater at -80°C, the other sent for histology.

This entry is derived from a study of tumor-infiltrating lymphocytes in primary liver carcinoma (dated by TCRdb to about 2017). Study-level background: Hepatocellular carcinoma (four) or combined HCC and intrahepatic cholangiocarcinoma (one) was present in the five patients, who were three men and two women aged 30 to 69 years. Tumors of the five patients were stage T1-T3 N0M0 with maximum diameters of about 4.2 to 10 cm. Roughly 3.65 to 7.5 million productive TCRbeta reads were obtained per sample, and no significant difference in read depth was found between tissue types. Across five regions of each liver tumor, along with adjacent normal tissue and blood, the study brought together TCRbeta repertoire sequencing, expression microarrays and whole-exome sequencing. A total of some 35 specimens from 5 patients underwent TCRbeta repertoire sequencing, comprising some 25 tumor regions, 5 adjacent noncancerous liver tissues and 5 peripheral blood samples. The approximately 24 tumor region samples were profiled with Agilent mRNA microarrays so that TCRbeta repertoire diversity could be related to the local molecular phenotype. Repertoires from technical replicates were highly reproducible, with mean shared-clone rates roughly 0.89 and correlation coefficients above 0.95.

CDR1 and CDR2 (MDHEN, SYDVKM) derive from the germline V gene. V drops 3 bases and J drops 4 bases, leaving 16 bases in between. The CDR3 numbers 15 residues from cysteine through phenylalanine. Only the CDR3 portion is preserved as DNA: 45 bases, with reading frame beginning at the first base. Summary of the overall study and its limitations: Bulk unsorted samples precluded comparing CD4+ and CD8+ T cell repertoires. Only about 7-24% of top clones were present in all five regions of a tumor, suggesting spatial heterogeneity of tumor-infiltrating T cells. The study included only five patients, and the authors note findings should be validated in a larger study. The top 250 clones made up a significantly larger repertoire fraction in tumors than in blood (p = 0.039). Because sequencing covered only the TCR beta chain and unpaired alpha chains were not captured, true repertoire diversity is likely underestimated. Repertoire overlap was higher between tumor regions (mean around 35%) than tumor-adjacent (around 17%) or tumor-blood (roughly 14%) pairs, consistent with antigen-driven expansion.

Starting from about 500 ng total RNA, TCRbeta-specific cDNA was produced by reverse transcription with a constant-region primer and ProtoScript II reverse transcriptase. The TCRbeta libraries were prepared through three rounds of nested multiplex PCR following a slightly modified ARM-PCR procedure. Each of the first two PCR rounds ran for about 10 cycles and used multiplex TRBV1-TRBV30 forward primers together with a Cbeta reverse primer. Sample barcodes and Illumina adapters were added in a final 25-cycle PCR with Deep VentR polymerase. Before sequencing, amplicons of 200-500 bp were purified from gel using a QIAquick gel extraction kit. An Illumina HiSeq 2500 was used to sequence the TCRbeta amplicons, generating 250-bp paired-end reads. For the original study's pipeline: To recover full CDR3 sequences, reads were quality-trimmed using Trimmomatic v0.33 and paired reads were then merged using FLASH v1.2.11. MiGEC v1.2.1b assigned V, D and J germline segments to the rearranged TCRbeta sequences. Clonotype statistics and Shannon-Wiener diversity indices were computed with VDJtools v1.0.0. Except for diversity analysis, only each sample's 250 most abundant clonotypes were used in subsequent analyses to reduce sampling bias. In-frame beta chains were kept once TCRdb had trimmed the public reads at Q25 with fastp and called clones with MiXCR. Rows merge per CDR3 protein into single entries with the most common DNA and genes. V and J calls and clone size were set by TCRdb, not the authors. The table for this sample lists 20,000 to 25,000 distinct CDR3 sequences; over 60% of them were counted only once. The ten largest clones take up just under 40% of the sample.

The receptor chain draws on TRBV28 and TRBJ2-7; a tentative D match to TRBD1 spans 6 bases. Sequenced input: liver tumor tissue from sampling region 1. The sample's cell subset or site label is to be understood as: tumor region T1, superior pole. The sequence was obtained from a woman under 40 with primary liver carcinoma and hepatitis B virus infection. Here is the DNA: TGTGCCAGCAGTTTGCACCCCCAGGGGTTTTACGAGCAGTACTTC. It translates to CASSLHPQGFYEQYF.